The clone carrying this T cell receptor (delta chain) was counted only a few times. A junction end diverges from the germline sequence, so it may reflect a read error. TCRdb fed the reads to CATT. The profile shows several thousand delta-chain clones, approximately 3.6% of them singletons. The CDR3 has 20 amino acids. Germline V gene data show CDR1 as GEAIGNYY and CDR2 as EKD. The source of the sample is a study of gamma-delta chains in newborns, infants, children. The wider study: Polyclonal expansion of innate γδ T cells after birth follows microbial exposure.

Sequencing was performed on blood. The source is a child who was a newborn, infant or young child, either healthy, febrile or measles-vaccinated (not recorded which). The chain uses TRDV2 and TRDJ3; D is possibly TRDD3 (5 bases). For the CDR3, the DNA is TGTGCCTGTGACACCCTTGGGGACTTACAAAGCTCCCGGGACACCCGACAGATGTTTTTC. This translates into CACDTLGDLQSSRDTRQMFF.